This passage covers 5 T cell receptor beta chains from one sample sequenced in a study of PD-1 blockade in classical Hodgkin lymphoma. Every patient experienced relapse after autologous stem cell transplantation, and brentuximab vedotin exposure varied. The data were produced by immunoSEQ multiplex PCR, yet TCRdb's version contains in-frame clones alone and is incomplete. The sample holds tens of thousands of clones, about 93% seen once. Sequencing was performed on peripheral blood mononuclear cells (PBMCs), taken at baseline. These receptors were obtained from a human donor with classical Hodgkin lymphoma.

This chain links TRBV19 with TRBJ1-4, with unresolved D. This CDR3 is 13 amino acids long. CDR1 is LNHDA, CDR2 SQIVND, per germline (reference sequence). The V gene lost 9 bases and the J gene lost 8 bases, with 16 bases spanning the gap. The CDR3 region is CARINNTKEKLFF. The CDR3 DNA sequence: TGTGCCAGAATAAATAATACGAAGGAAAAACTGTTTTTT.

CDR3 sequence: CASSYGPGRTDTQYF. The CDR3 bases are TGTGCCAGCAGTTACGGCCCTGGGCGCACAGATACGCAGTATTTT. The gene calls are TRBV6-5 and TRBJ2-3; D gene uncertain. V was clipped by 2 bases and J by 1 base, with 10 bases between them. The germline gives CDR1 MNHEY, CDR2 SVGAGI. CDR3 length equals 15 residues.

V gene TRBV4-1 combines with J gene TRBJ2-7, with D unresolved. V was trimmed by 2 bases and J by 4 bases, leaving 15 bases between them. The CDR3 runs to 15 residues. Looked up from germline, CDR1 is MGHRA and CDR2 is YSYEKL. The CDR3 loop reads CASSQLVGKGYEQYF. The CDR3 DNA reads as TGCGCCAGCAGCCAATTGGTAGGAAAAGGTTACGAGCAGTACTTC.

Only one count was recorded for this clone. The chain has TRBV7-6 and TRBJ1-3, with D maybe TRBD1 (6 bases). Per germline, CDR1 SGHVS and CDR2 FNYEAQ. V lost 1 base and J 0 bases, leaving 13 bases between the germline ends. The CDR3 is 17 residues long. Here the CDR3 reads CASSLVAQGHSGNTIYF. The CDR3 DNA sequence: TGTGCCAGCAGCTTAGTGGCGCAGGGGCACTCTGGAAACACCATATATTTT.

The chain couples TRBV4-1 to TRBJ2-7, with 9 bases that match TRBD1. Germline V gene data show CDR1 as MGHRA and CDR2 as YSYEKL. J gave up 6 bases and V 5 bases, and 8 bases lay outside the gene matches. The CDR3 is 14 residues long. CDR3 nucleotides: TGCGCCAGCAGCTCCGGGACAGGGAGGACCGAGCAGTACTTC. Translation: CASSSGTGRTEQYF.